This is a list of T cell receptor beta chains from one sample in a study of read filtering for tumor transcriptome and immune sequencing. Each CDR3 protein gets one entry after TCRdb re-called the reads with MiXCR. The table records over 55,000 distinct CDR3 sequences, 14% of them present only once. The sequenced sample consisted of a population of CD138-negative cells sorted from bone marrow. Receptors originate from a donor older than 35 with multiple myeloma. CDR3s include the opening cysteine and the closing phenylalanine or tryptophan.

j_gene | v_gene | CDR3aa
TRBJ1-1 | TRBV7-9 | CASSLARRDTEAFF
TRBJ2-3 | TRBV4-2 | CASRGSAGSTDTQYF
TRBJ2-7 | TRBV11-3 | CASSLPGGTGPFLEYF
TRBJ1-5 | TRBV2 | CASSTAGGNQPQHF
TRBJ1-6 | TRBV2 | CASSETERSPLHF
TRBJ1-2 | TRBV29-1 | CIVEGLGKIYGYTF
TRBJ2-1 | TRBV19 | CASPGVGVYNEQFF
TRBJ2-6 | TRBV6-1 | CASTRSGANVLTF
TRBJ1-1 | TRBV30 | CAWKGYTEAFF
TRBJ2-3 | TRBV29-1 | CSVSQGATDTQYF
TRBJ2-4 | TRBV5-4 | CASGPRGTSNIQYF
TRBJ2-1 | TRBV7-9 | CASSPMGTGGFQSYNEQFF
TRBJ2-7 | TRBV28 | CASSPVATGDEDYEQYF
TRBJ2-1 | TRBV12-3/TRBV12-4 | CASSLAAGSNEQFF
TRBJ1-3 | TRBV7-2 | CASSLAGDSGNTIYF
TRBJ2-1 | TRBV6-2/TRBV6-3 | CASRRIAGVSYNEQFF
TRBJ2-1 | TRBV20-1 | CSAGLAGVVEQFF
TRBJ1-5 | TRBV29-1 | CSVLGDSHQPQHF
TRBJ1-1 | TRBV7-9 | CASSSEGQGIRAFF
TRBJ2-1 | TRBV12-3/TRBV12-4 | CASSPRGGISYNEQFF
TRBJ1-4 | TRBV5-1 | CASSLRQGAGEKRFF
TRBJ2-1 | TRBV6-5 | CASSYSNEQFF
TRBJ2-1 | TRBV4-3 | CASSQREISSYNEQFF
TRBJ2-5 | TRBV20-1 | CSRMLAGVGTQYF
TRBJ2-7 | TRBV7-9 | CAGSLGYGYEQYF
TRBJ1-2 | TRBV20-1 | CSGDRERSYGYTF
TRBJ1-1 | TRBV27 | CASSFRGTYTEAFF
TRBJ2-3 | TRBV9 | CASSVGRGPRTDTQYF
TRBJ2-7 | TRBV12-3/TRBV12-4 | CASAMTGTGYVEQYF
TRBJ1-1 | TRBV7-2 | CASSRFLRGGRENTEAFF
TRBJ2-1 | TRBV5-6 | CASSLIGRDSYNEQFF
TRBJ2-7 | TRBV10-3 | CAIRAGLAGSYEQYF
TRBJ1-1 | TRBV5-1 | CASSDRPGTRGEAFF
TRBJ2-2 | TRBV20-1 | CSATGTFAGELFF
TRBJ2-2 | TRBV19 | CASSPPSGRLNGELFF
TRBJ2-1 | TRBV20-1 | CSAGDRYNEQFF
TRBJ2-1 | TRBV11-2 | CASGLVGSSYNEQFF
TRBJ2-7 | TRBV29-1 | CSVIPGSQSLEQYF
TRBJ2-7 | TRBV20-1 | CSARDHIGDEQYF
TRBJ2-5 | TRBV7-9 | CASSQGLTETQYF
TRBJ2-7 | TRBV29-1 | CSAEDRAGEQYF
TRBJ2-2 | TRBV3-1 | CASSPPGTLGGELFF
TRBJ2-4 | TRBV29-1 | CSVERGGNIQYF
TRBJ1-1 | TRBV11-2 | CASSLGYSEAFF